Listed below are T cell receptor beta chains from one sample, sequenced in a study of T-cell reconstitution after alpha-beta-depleted transplantation in children. Via MiXCR, TCRdb re-called the PCR reads, giving one row per CDR3 protein. Of about 130,000 distinct CDR3 sequences in the sample, 9.5% to 10% were seen once. The sequencing used PBMCs, mostly from graft donor cells, collected 180 days after TCRalphabeta/CD19-depleted stem cell transplant. The receptors were sampled from a girl less than two years old who had a stem cell transplant for combined immunodeficiency, so the T cells may come from the graft donor. CDR3s include the opening cysteine and the closing phenylalanine or tryptophan. The order of the fields is D gene, CDR3 length, J gene, clone size, V gene, CDR3 protein, CDR3 DNA. D genes are given only for firm matches. Clone size, where shown, is once, few, many, or a class for clones that have expanded.

d_call: TRBD2
cdr3_length: 15
j_call: TRBJ2-3
clone_size: few
v_call: TRBV7-2
cdr3_aa: CASSVSGRGGDTQYF
cdr3_nt: TGTGCCAGCAGCGTTAGCGGGAGAGGAGGAGATACGCAGTATTTT

d_call: TRBD2
cdr3_length: 14
j_call: TRBJ2-3
clone_size: -
v_call: TRBV2
cdr3_aa: CARSTSGSTDTQYF
cdr3_nt: TGTGCCAGGTCGACTAGCGGGAGCACAGATACGCAGTATTTT

d_call: -
cdr3_length: 13
j_call: TRBJ2-7
clone_size: once
v_call: TRBV20-1
cdr3_aa: CSARGVFSYEQYF
cdr3_nt: TGCAGTGCTAGGGGGGTTTTCTCCTACGAGCAGTACTTC

d_call: TRBD1
cdr3_length: 15
j_call: TRBJ2-3
clone_size: -
v_call: TRBV12-3/TRBV12-4
cdr3_aa: CASSLNRGHSDTQYF
cdr3_nt: TGTGCCAGCAGTTTAAACAGGGGGCACTCAGATACGCAGTATTTT

d_call: -
cdr3_length: 15
j_call: TRBJ2-5
clone_size: few
v_call: TRBV20-1
cdr3_aa: CSADLPGTKEETQYF
cdr3_nt: TGCAGTGCTGATTTACCGGGAACAAAGGAAGAGACCCAGTACTTC

d_call: TRBD1
cdr3_length: 14
j_call: TRBJ1-1
clone_size: many
v_call: TRBV29-1
cdr3_aa: CSVQGTGGDTEAFF
cdr3_nt: TGCAGCGTCCAAGGGACAGGGGGAGACACTGAAGCTTTCTTT

d_call: TRBD2
cdr3_length: 16
j_call: TRBJ2-5
clone_size: -
v_call: TRBV5-1
cdr3_aa: CASSLSPSGRQETQYF
cdr3_nt: TGCGCCAGCAGCTTGTCACCTAGCGGGAGACAAGAGACCCAGTACTTC

d_call: -
cdr3_length: 16
j_call: TRBJ2-3
clone_size: -
v_call: TRBV2
cdr3_aa: CASSEARGRSTDTQYF
cdr3_nt: TGTGCCAGCAGTGAAGCGCGAGGGCGTTCCACAGATACGCAGTATTTT

d_call: TRBD1
cdr3_length: 14
j_call: TRBJ2-5
clone_size: -
v_call: TRBV7-2
cdr3_aa: CASSQGQGWETQYF
cdr3_nt: TGTGCCAGCAGCCAAGGACAGGGATGGGAGACCCAGTACTTC

d_call: TRBD2
cdr3_length: 11
j_call: TRBJ2-7
clone_size: -
v_call: TRBV20-1
cdr3_aa: CSATPGTTLYF
cdr3_nt: TGCAGTGCAACTCCCGGGACTACCCTATACTTC

d_call: -
cdr3_length: 15
j_call: TRBJ2-6
clone_size: many
v_call: TRBV15
cdr3_aa: CATSRDAAGANVLTF
cdr3_nt: TGTGCCACCAGCAGAGATGCGGCTGGGGCCAACGTCCTGACTTTC

d_call: TRBD1
cdr3_length: 15
j_call: TRBJ1-2
clone_size: few
v_call: TRBV20-1
cdr3_aa: CSGQWGTDSNYGYTF
cdr3_nt: TGCAGTGGACAGTGGGGGACAGATTCTAACTATGGCTACACCTTC

d_call: TRBD1
cdr3_length: 15
j_call: TRBJ2-1
clone_size: many
v_call: TRBV10-3
cdr3_aa: CAISEPDRPDNEQFF
cdr3_nt: TGTGCCATCAGTGAACCGGACAGGCCCGATAATGAGCAGTTCTTC

d_call: TRBD1
cdr3_length: 14
j_call: TRBJ1-2
clone_size: few
v_call: TRBV20-1
cdr3_aa: CSAGSTGALYGYTF
cdr3_nt: TGCAGTGCCGGTTCTACAGGGGCCCTCTATGGCTACACCTTC

d_call: -
cdr3_length: 14
j_call: TRBJ2-1
clone_size: many
v_call: TRBV20-1
cdr3_aa: CSARGSVRFNEQFF
cdr3_nt: TGCAGTGCTAGAGGCTCCGTCCGTTTCAATGAGCAGTTCTTC

d_call: -
cdr3_length: 15
j_call: TRBJ2-5
clone_size: -
v_call: TRBV12-3/TRBV12-4
cdr3_aa: CASSFLRLDQETQYF
cdr3_nt: TGTGCCAGCAGTTTCCTCAGACTAGACCAAGAGACCCAGTACTTC

d_call: -
cdr3_length: 12
j_call: TRBJ1-5
clone_size: -
v_call: TRBV24-1
cdr3_aa: CATSDSDQPQHF
cdr3_nt: TGTGCCACCAGTGATTCCGATCAGCCCCAGCATTTT

d_call: -
cdr3_length: 18
j_call: TRBJ2-2
clone_size: -
v_call: TRBV6-2/TRBV6-3
cdr3_aa: CASSYILKVAVHTGELFF
cdr3_nt: TGTGCCAGCAGTTATATACTAAAGGTAGCGGTACACACCGGGGAGCTGTTTTTT

d_call: -
cdr3_length: 13
j_call: TRBJ2-3
clone_size: -
v_call: TRBV24-1
cdr3_aa: CATSEPVSDTQYF
cdr3_nt: TGTGCCACCAGTGAGCCGGTATCAGATACGCAGTATTTT

d_call: TRBD2
cdr3_length: 15
j_call: TRBJ2-7
clone_size: few
v_call: TRBV20-1
cdr3_aa: CSAIPSPSGNYEQYF
cdr3_nt: TGCAGTGCCATACCATCGCCTAGCGGGAACTACGAGCAGTACTTC

d_call: -
cdr3_length: 15
j_call: TRBJ2-3
clone_size: many
v_call: TRBV12-3/TRBV12-4
cdr3_aa: CASSFIGRETDTQYF
cdr3_nt: TGTGCCAGCAGTTTTATCGGCAGGGAAACAGATACGCAGTATTTT

d_call: -
cdr3_length: 16
j_call: TRBJ2-2
clone_size: few
v_call: TRBV5-1
cdr3_aa: CASSLRAGGNTGELFF
cdr3_nt: TGCGCCAGCAGCTTGAGAGCGGGTGGGAACACCGGGGAGCTGTTTTTT

d_call: TRBD2
cdr3_length: 15
j_call: TRBJ2-5
clone_size: -
v_call: TRBV7-2
cdr3_aa: CASSRTSGNQETQYF
cdr3_nt: TGTGCCAGCAGTCGGACTAGCGGGAACCAAGAGACCCAGTACTTC

d_call: -
cdr3_length: 15
j_call: TRBJ1-5
clone_size: few
v_call: TRBV6-2/TRBV6-3
cdr3_aa: CASSSTGPSNQPQHF
cdr3_nt: TGTGCCAGCTCCTCAACAGGGCCTAGCAATCAGCCCCAGCATTTT

d_call: TRBD2
cdr3_length: 15
j_call: TRBJ2-7
clone_size: many
v_call: TRBV5-1
cdr3_aa: CASSGTGTSGYEQYF
cdr3_nt: TGCGCCAGCAGCGGAACCGGGACTAGCGGCTACGAGCAGTACTTC

d_call: -
cdr3_length: 14
j_call: TRBJ1-2
clone_size: few
v_call: TRBV2
cdr3_aa: CASRDTGRYYGYTF
cdr3_nt: TGTGCCAGCAGGGATACGGGCCGCTACTATGGCTACACCTTC

d_call: -
cdr3_length: 14
j_call: TRBJ2-2
clone_size: many
v_call: TRBV5-1
cdr3_aa: CASSLEGAVEELFF
cdr3_nt: TGCGCCAGCAGCTTGGAGGGCGCGGTGGAGGAGCTGTTTTTT

d_call: TRBD2
cdr3_length: 15
j_call: TRBJ2-7
clone_size: many
v_call: TRBV20-1
cdr3_aa: CSASRRTSGSNEQYF
cdr3_nt: TGCAGTGCTAGCCGCCGGACTAGCGGGAGCAACGAGCAGTACTTC

d_call: TRBD1
cdr3_length: 13
j_call: TRBJ1-4
clone_size: few
v_call: TRBV20-1
cdr3_aa: CSAQTGADEKLFF
cdr3_nt: TGCAGTGCCCAGACAGGGGCGGATGAAAAACTGTTTTTT